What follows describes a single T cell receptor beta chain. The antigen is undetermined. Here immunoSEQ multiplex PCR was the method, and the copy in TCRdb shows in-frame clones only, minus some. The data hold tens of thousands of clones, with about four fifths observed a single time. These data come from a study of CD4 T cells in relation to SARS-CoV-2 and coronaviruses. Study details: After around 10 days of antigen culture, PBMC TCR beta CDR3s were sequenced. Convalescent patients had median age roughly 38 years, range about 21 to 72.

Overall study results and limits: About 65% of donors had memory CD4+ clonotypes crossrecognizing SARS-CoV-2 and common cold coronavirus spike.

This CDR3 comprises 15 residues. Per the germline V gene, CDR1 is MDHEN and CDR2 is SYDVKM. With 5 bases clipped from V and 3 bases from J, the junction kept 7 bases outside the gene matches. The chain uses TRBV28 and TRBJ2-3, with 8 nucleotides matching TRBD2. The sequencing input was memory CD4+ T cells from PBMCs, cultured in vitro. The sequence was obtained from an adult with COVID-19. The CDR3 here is CASSETSGNTDTQYF. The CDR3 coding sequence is TGTGCCAGCAGTGAAACTAGCGGTAATACAGATACGCAGTATTTT.